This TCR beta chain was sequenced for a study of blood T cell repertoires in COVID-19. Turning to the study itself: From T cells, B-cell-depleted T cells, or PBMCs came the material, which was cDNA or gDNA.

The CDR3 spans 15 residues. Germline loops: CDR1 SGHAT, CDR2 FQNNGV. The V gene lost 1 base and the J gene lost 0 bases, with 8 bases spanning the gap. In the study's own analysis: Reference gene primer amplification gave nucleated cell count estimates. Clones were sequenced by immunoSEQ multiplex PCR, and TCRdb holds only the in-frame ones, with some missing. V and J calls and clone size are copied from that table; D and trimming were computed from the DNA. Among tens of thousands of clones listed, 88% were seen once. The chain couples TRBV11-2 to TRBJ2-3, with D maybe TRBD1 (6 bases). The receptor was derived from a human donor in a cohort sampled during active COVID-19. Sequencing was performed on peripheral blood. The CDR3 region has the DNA TGTGCCAGCAGCTTAGTGGGGGCAAGCACAGATACGCAGTATTTT. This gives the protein CASSLVGASTDTQYF.